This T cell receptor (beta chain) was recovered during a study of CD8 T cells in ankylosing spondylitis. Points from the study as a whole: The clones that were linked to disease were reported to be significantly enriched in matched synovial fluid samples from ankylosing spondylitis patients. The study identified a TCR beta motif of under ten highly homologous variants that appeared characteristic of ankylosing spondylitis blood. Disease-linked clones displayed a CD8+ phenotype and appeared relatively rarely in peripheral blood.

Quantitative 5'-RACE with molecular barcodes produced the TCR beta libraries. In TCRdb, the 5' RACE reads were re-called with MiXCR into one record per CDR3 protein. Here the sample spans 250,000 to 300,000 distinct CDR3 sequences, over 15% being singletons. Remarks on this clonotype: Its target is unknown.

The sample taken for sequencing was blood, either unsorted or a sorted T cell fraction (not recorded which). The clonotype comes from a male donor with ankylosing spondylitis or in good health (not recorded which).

CDR3 sequence: CSARVGAGNTEAFF. The DNA for the CDR3 is TGCAGTGCTAGAGTAGGGGCCGGCAACACTGAAGCTTTCTTT. The chain uses TRBV20-1 and TRBJ1-1, with a possible D match to TRBD1 (5 bases). CDR3 length: 14 amino acids. V was pared by 1 base and J by 2 bases, with 11 bases between. CDR1 and CDR2 from the germline V gene are DFQATT and SNEGSKA (reference sequence).